Only one count was recorded for the clone carrying this TCR beta chain. Antigen specificity is unknown. Here immunoSEQ multiplex PCR was the method, and the copy in TCRdb shows in-frame clones only, minus some. The top ten clones hold roughly 7.7% of a sample with approximately 180,000 clones, 88% of them seen once. The data were obtained in a study of T cell responses to AZD1222 COVID-19 vaccine. Study conclusions and caveats: Spike regions recognized by vaccine-associated CD4 TCRs spanned the protein, led by 160-218 and 743-854. It was only a handful of AZD1222 recipients who were seropositive at baseline.

Source: peripheral blood, taken on day 0 of AZD1222 vaccination. The TCR sequence derives from an adult in good health.

The CDR3 sequence: CASSFRGTGGANYGYTF. CDR3 DNA sequence: TGTGCCAGCAGTTTCCGGGGGACAGGGGGAGCTAACTATGGCTACACCTTC. The chain couples TRBV27 to TRBJ1-2, with 11 positions matching TRBD1. CDR3 length: 17 amino acids. Germline-derived CDR1 and CDR2 are MNHEY and SMNVEV (reference sequence). The V segment lost 3 bases and the J segment 0 bases; nucleotides outside the gene matches: 6.